This entry concerns a single T cell receptor (beta chain). Its antigen is undetermined. The sample comes from a study of blood T cells in healthy people across ages. Germline V gene sequence: CDR1 SGHTA, CDR2 FQGNSA. The CDR3 sequence is 13 residues long. Study-wide points: Per million T cells, TCR beta diversity dropped about linearly as age rose. Long-lived donors had more naive CD4+ cells and higher diversity than aged donors. Unknown CMV status may confound age-related changes in expanded clones.

Next came a second PCR, run for about 6 to 12 cycles, which used a sample-barcoded 5' primer along with a J-beta primer mix. TCRdb re-called the 5' RACE reads with MiXCR, one entry per CDR3 protein. The data contain 250,000 to 300,000 distinct CDR3 sequences, 25% to 30% of them singletons. The V call is TRBV7-2, the J call TRBJ2-5; D may be TRBD1 (5 bases). The J call may be incorrect, as the DNA end agrees better with TRBJ2-7. The clonotype was recovered from a woman aged 65 to 85 in good health. The sequenced material came from blood. This CDR3 reads CASSLQGRYEQYF. Here the CDR3 DNA reads TGTGCCAGCAGCTTACAGGGAAGATACGAGCAGTACTTC.